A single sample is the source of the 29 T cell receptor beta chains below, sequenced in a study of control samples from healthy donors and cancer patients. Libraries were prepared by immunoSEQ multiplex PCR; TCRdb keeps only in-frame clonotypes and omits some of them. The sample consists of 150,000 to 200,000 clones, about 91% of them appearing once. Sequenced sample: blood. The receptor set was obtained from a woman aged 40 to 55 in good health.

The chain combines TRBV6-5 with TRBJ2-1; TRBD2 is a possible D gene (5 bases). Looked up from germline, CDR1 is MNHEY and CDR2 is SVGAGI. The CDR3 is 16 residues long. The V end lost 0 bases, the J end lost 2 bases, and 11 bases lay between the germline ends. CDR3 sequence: CASSYSAGIAYNEQFF. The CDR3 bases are TGTGCCAGCAGTTACTCGGCCGGGATAGCCTACAATGAGCAGTTCTTC.

CDR3 sequence (DNA): TGTGCCAGCAGCCCGGGCACTGAAGCTTTCTTT. This sequence encodes CASSPGTEAFF. The chain uses TRBV7-3 and TRBJ1-1; no clear D. The CDR3 totals 11 residues. V lost 5 bases and J 4 bases, leaving 5 bases between the germline ends. Looked up from germline, CDR1 is SGHTA and CDR2 is FQGTGA.

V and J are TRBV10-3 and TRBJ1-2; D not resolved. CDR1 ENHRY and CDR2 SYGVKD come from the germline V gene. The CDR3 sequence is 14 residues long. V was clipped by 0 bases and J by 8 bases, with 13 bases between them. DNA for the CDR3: TGTGCCATCAGTGAGTCGTGGGAGTCGGAAGGCTACACCTTC. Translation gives CAISESWESEGYTF.

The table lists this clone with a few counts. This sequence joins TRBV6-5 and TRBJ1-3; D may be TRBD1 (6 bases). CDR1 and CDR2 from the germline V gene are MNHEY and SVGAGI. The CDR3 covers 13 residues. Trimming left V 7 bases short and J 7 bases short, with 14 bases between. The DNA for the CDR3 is TGTGCCAGCATAGAAACAGGGAGTAACACCATATATTTT. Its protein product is CASIETGSNTIYF.

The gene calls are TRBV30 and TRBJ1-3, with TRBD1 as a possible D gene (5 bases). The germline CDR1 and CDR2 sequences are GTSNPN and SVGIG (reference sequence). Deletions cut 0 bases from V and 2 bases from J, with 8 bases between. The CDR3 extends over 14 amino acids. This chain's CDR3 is CAWSVRGAGNTIYF. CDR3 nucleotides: TGTGCCTGGAGTGTAAGAGGGGCTGGAAACACCATATATTTT.

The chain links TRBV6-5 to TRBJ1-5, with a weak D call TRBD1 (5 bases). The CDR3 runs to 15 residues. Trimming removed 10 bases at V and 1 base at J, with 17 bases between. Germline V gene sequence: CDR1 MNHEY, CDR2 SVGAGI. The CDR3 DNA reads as TGTGCCATTCGCCCGGGGGAGGAGAGCAATCAGCCCCAGCATTTT. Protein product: CAIRPGEESNQPQHF.

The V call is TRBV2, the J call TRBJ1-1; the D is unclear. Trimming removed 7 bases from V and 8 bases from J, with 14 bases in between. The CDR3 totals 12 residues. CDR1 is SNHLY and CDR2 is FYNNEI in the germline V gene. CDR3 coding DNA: TGTGCCAGCATGATGAGTGGGGTAGAAGCTTTCTTT. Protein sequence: CASMMSGVEAFF. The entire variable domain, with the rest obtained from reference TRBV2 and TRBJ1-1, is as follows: EPEVTQTPSHQVTQMGQEVILRCVPISNHLYFYWYRQILGQKVEFLVSFYNNEISEKSEIFDDQFSVERPDGSNFTLKIRSTKLEDSAMYFCASMMSGVEAFFGQGTRLTVV.

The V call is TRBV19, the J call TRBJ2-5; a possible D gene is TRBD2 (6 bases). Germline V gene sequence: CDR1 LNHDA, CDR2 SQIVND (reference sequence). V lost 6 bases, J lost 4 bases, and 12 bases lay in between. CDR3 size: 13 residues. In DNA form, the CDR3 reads TGTGCCAGTAGCGATACGACTAGAGAGACCCAGTACTTC. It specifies CASSDTTRETQYF.

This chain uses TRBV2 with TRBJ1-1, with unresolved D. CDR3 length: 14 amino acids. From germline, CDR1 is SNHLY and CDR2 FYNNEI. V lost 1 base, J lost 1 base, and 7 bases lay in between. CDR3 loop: CASSEGAENTEAFF. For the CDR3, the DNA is TGTGCCAGCAGTGAAGGGGCCGAGAACACTGAAGCTTTCTTT.

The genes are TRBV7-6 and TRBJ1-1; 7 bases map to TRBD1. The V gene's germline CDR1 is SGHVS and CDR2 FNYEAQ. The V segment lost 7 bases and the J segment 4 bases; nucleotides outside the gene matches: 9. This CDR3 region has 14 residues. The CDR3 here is CASKLTGAGTEAFF. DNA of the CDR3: TGTGCCAGCAAGCTTACAGGGGCGGGCACTGAAGCTTTCTTT.

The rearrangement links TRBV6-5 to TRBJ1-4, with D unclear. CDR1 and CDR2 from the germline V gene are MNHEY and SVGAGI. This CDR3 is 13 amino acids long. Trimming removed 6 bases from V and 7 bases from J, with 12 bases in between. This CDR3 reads CASSLIDGEKLFF. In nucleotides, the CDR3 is TGTGCCAGCAGCTTAATCGACGGTGAAAAACTGTTTTTT.

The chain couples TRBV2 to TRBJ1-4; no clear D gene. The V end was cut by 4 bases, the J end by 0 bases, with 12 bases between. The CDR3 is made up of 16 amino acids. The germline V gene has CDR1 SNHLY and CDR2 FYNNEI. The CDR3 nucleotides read TGTGCCAGCAGTGTATCCCTTGTAGCAACTAATGAAAAACTGTTTTTT. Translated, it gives CASSVSLVATNEKLFF.

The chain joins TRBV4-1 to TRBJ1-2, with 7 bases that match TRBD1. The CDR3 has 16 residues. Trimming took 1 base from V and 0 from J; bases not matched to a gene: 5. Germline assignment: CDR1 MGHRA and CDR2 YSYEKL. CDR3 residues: CASSQVGTVSNYGYTF. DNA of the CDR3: TGCGCCAGCAGCCAAGTGGGGACAGTTTCTAACTATGGCTACACCTTC.

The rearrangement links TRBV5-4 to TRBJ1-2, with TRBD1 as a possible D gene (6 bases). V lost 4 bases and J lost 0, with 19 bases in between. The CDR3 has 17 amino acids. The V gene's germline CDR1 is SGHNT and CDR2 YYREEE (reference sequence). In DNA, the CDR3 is TGTGCCAGCAGCCTGGGGGGCGGGGAGAGATCTAACTATGGCTACACCTTC. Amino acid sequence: CASSLGGGERSNYGYTF.

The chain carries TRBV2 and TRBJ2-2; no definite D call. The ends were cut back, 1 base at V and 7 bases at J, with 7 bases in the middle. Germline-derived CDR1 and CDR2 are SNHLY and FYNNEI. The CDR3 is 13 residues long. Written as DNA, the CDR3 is TGTGCCAGCAGTGAAGACTTGGGCGGGGAGCTGTTTTTT. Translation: CASSEDLGGELFF. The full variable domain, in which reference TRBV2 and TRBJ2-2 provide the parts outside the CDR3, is EPEVTQTPSHQVTQMGQEVILRCVPISNHLYFYWYRQILGQKVEFLVSFYNNEISEKSEIFDDQFSVERPDGSNFTLKIRSTKLEDSAMYFCASSEDLGGELFFGEGSRLTVL.

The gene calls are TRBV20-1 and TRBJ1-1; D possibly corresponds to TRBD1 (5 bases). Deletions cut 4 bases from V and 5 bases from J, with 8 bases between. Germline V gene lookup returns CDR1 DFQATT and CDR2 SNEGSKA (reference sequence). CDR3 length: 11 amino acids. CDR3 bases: TGCAGTGCTATGAGGGGTACTGAAGCTTTCTTT. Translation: CSAMRGTEAFF.

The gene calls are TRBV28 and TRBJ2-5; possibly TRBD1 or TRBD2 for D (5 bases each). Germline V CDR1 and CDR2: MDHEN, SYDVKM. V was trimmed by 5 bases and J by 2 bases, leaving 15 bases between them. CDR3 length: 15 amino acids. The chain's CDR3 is CASSPPGALQETQYF. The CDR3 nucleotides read TGTGCCAGCAGTCCACCCGGGGCTTTACAAGAGACCCAGTACTTC.

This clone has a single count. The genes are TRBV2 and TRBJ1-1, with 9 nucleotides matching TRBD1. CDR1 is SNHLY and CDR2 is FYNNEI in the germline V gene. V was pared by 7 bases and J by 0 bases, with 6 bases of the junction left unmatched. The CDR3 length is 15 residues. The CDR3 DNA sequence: TGTGCCAGCACGAGGACAGGGGCGATGAACACTGAAGCTTTCTTT. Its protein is CASTRTGAMNTEAFF.

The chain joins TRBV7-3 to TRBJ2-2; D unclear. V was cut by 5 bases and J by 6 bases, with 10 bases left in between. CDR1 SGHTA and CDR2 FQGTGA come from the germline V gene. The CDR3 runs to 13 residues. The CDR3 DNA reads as TGTGCCAGCAGCCCTCCAGCATCCGGGGAGCTGTTTTTT. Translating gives CASSPPASGELFF.

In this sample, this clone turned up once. CDR3 loop: CASNRNRGHDGELFF. The CDR3 DNA follows: TGTGCCAGCAACCGAAACAGGGGGCACGACGGGGAGCTGTTTTTT. The V and J genes are TRBV7-2 and TRBJ2-2; 9 nucleotides line up with TRBD1. Germline values: CDR1 SGHTA, CDR2 FQGNSA. This CDR3 contains 15 residues. Trimming at V came to 7 bases and at J to 7 bases, leaving 10 bases not matched to a gene.

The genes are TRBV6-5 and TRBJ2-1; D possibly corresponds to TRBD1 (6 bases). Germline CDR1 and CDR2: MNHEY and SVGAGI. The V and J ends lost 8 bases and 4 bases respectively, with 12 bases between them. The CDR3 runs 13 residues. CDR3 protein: CASRIDRYNEQFF. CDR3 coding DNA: TGTGCCAGCCGTATTGACAGGTACAATGAGCAGTTCTTC.

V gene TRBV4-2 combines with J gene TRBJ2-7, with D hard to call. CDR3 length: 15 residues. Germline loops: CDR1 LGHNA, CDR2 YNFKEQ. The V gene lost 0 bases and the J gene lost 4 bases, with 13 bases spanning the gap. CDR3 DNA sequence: TGTGCCAGCAGCCAAGAGTTTCTGGGGAATTACGAGCAGTACTTC. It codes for CASSQEFLGNYEQYF.

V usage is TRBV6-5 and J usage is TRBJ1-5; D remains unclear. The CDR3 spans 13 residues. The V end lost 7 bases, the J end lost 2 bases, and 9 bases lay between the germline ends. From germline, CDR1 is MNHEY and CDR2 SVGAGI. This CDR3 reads CASNAGRNQPQHF. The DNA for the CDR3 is TGTGCCAGCAATGCAGGCCGCAATCAGCCCCAGCATTTT.

The CDR3 region is CATSGTMNTGELFF. CDR3 coding DNA: TGTGCCACCAGCGGGACCATGAACACCGGGGAGCTGTTTTTT. The chain carries TRBV15 and TRBJ2-2; D is tentatively TRBD1 or TRBD2 (5 bases each). The CDR3 spans 14 residues. Germline V gene data show CDR1 as LNHNV and CDR2 as YYDKDF (reference sequence). The V gene lost 5 bases and the J gene lost 1 base, with 8 bases spanning the gap.

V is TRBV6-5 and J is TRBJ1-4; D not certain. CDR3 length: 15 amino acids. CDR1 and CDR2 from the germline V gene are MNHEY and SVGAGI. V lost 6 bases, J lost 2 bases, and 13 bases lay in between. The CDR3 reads CASRGLERTNEKLFF. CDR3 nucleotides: TGTGCCAGCAGAGGACTGGAAAGGACTAATGAAAAACTGTTTTTT.

The CDR3 nucleotides read TGTGCCAGCAGCCCGCTGGCAGGCGGAAACACCATATATTTT. Protein sequence: CASSPLAGGNTIYF. The chain links TRBV11-2 to TRBJ1-3; D gene unclear. V was cut by 5 bases and J by 4 bases, with 12 bases left in between. Per germline, CDR1 SGHAT and CDR2 FQNNGV. This CDR3 contains 14 residues.

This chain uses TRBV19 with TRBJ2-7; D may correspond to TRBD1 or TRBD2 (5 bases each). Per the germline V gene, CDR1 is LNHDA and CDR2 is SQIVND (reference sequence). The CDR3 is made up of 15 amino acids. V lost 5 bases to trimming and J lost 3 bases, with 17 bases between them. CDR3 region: CASSGGRTLIYEQYF. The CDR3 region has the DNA TGTGCCAGTAGTGGGGGACGGACTTTGATCTACGAGCAGTACTTC.

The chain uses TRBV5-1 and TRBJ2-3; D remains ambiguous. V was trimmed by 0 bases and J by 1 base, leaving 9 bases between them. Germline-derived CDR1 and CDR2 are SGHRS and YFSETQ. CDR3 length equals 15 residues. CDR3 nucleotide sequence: TGCGCCAGCAGCTTGGCTCTGTCCCGCACAGATACGCAGTATTTT. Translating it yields CASSLALSRTDTQYF.

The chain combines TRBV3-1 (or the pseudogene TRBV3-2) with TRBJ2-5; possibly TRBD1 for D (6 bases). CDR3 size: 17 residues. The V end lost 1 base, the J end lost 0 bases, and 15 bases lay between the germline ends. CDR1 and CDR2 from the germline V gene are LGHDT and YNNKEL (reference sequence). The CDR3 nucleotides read TGTGCCAGCAGCCAAGTATCAGGGGAGAAGTACCAAGAGACCCAGTACTTC. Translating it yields CASSQVSGEKYQETQYF.